A selection of T cell receptor beta chains follows, all from one sample in a study of blood T cell repertoires in COVID-19. Clones were read by immunoSEQ multiplex PCR, and TCRdb kept only the in-frame ones, dropping some. The data show a few hundred thousand clones, 86% seen once. The material sequenced was peripheral blood. The source is a man aged 18 to 29 with active or convalescent COVID-19. Both conserved end residues are part of each CDR3. D genes are given only for firm matches. Part of the rows lack a size; the others show once, few, many or a class for expanded clones.

d_call	j_call	v_call	clone_size	cdr3_aa	cdr3_nt
TRBD1	TRBJ1-6	TRBV6-5	-	CASSLPRQGSSPLHF	TGTGCCAGCAGCCTGCCGCGACAGGGATCTTCACCCCTCCACTTT
-	TRBJ2-1	TRBV9	-	CASSSRGQPNEQFF	TGTGCCAGCTCCTCAAGAGGACAGCCCAATGAGCAGTTCTTC
TRBD1	TRBJ2-3	TRBV7-9	-	CASSRTGVTDTQYF	TGTGCCAGCAGCCGCACAGGGGTCACAGATACGCAGTATTTT
-	TRBJ1-6	TRBV30	-	CAWSRVVENSPLHF	TGTGCCTGGAGCAGGGTTGTCGAGAATTCACCCCTCCACTTT
TRBD1	TRBJ1-1	TRBV6-5	-	CASSYSPGQPNTEAFF	TGTGCCAGCAGTTACTCTCCGGGACAGCCTAACACTGAAGCTTTCTTT
-	TRBJ2-7	TRBV19	-	CASSLRPSYEQYF	TGTGCCAGTAGTCTCAGGCCCTCCTACGAGCAGTACTTC
-	TRBJ1-1	TRBV27	-	CASSLYGGAPGEAFF	TGTGCCAGCAGTTTATACGGGGGGGCGCCCGGTGAAGCTTTCTTT
TRBD1	TRBJ1-5	TRBV27	-	CASRRTGGNQPQHF	TGTGCCAGCAGACGAACAGGGGGCAATCAGCCCCAGCATTTT
TRBD2	TRBJ2-7	TRBV6-1	-	CASSEPSLGGYEQYF	TGTGCCAGCAGTGAACCCTCCCTCGGGGGGTACGAGCAGTACTTC
-	TRBJ2-7	TRBV6-5	-	CASSAMSSYEQYF	TGTGCCAGCAGCGCTATGTCTTCCTACGAGCAGTACTTC
-	TRBJ1-4	TRBV6-5	-	CASSYGGSQEEKLFF	TGTGCCAGCAGTTACGGGGGCTCCCAGGAGGAAAAACTGTTTTTT
-	TRBJ2-7	TRBV6-2/TRBV6-3	-	CASSYYTSLGEQYF	TGTGCCAGCAGTTACTACACGTCGCTAGGAGAGCAGTACTTC
-	TRBJ2-1	TRBV15	-	CATSMRSGGNEQFF	TGTGCCACCAGCATGAGGTCCGGGGGCAATGAGCAGTTCTTC
-	TRBJ1-2	TRBV12-3/TRBV12-4	-	CASSLGGGWGYTF	TGTGCCAGCAGTTTAGGGGGGGGATGGGGCTACACCTTC
-	TRBJ1-4	TRBV29-1	few	CSVGTGKNEKLFF	TGCAGCGTTGGAACAGGGAAAAATGAAAAACTGTTTTTT
-	TRBJ1-1	TRBV29-1	-	CSALGGATYTEAFF	TGCAGCGCCCTCGGAGGGGCCACATACACTGAAGCTTTCTTT
-	TRBJ1-2	TRBV2	-	CASSLGPGYTF	TGTGCCAGCAGTTTGGGCCCTGGCTACACCTTC
-	TRBJ2-3	TRBV7-3	many	CASSLEFGDTDTQYF	TGTGCCAGCAGCTTAGAATTCGGAGACACAGATACGCAGTATTTT
TRBD2	TRBJ2-1	TRBV7-9	-	CASSLAPTSGRHEQFF	TGTGCCAGCAGCTTAGCGCCGACTAGCGGGAGACATGAGCAGTTCTTC
-	TRBJ1-3	TRBV29-1	-	CSVTTSNSGNTIYF	TGCAGCGTTACCACTAGTAACTCTGGAAACACCATATATTTT
TRBD1	TRBJ1-4	TRBV7-9	-	CASRPDRGSEKLFF	TGTGCCAGCAGACCGGACAGGGGAAGCGAAAAACTGTTTTTT
-	TRBJ1-2	TRBV7-3	-	CASSLTPTGNPWGYTF	TGTGCCAGCAGCTTAACCCCTACAGGGAACCCTTGGGGCTACACCTTC
TRBD1	TRBJ2-2	TRBV4-1	-	CASSQGPGTGNTGELFF	TGCGCCAGCAGCCAAGGTCCGGGGACAGGTAACACCGGGGAGCTGTTTTTT
-	TRBJ1-6	TRBV6-5	-	CASSYSRLTYNSPLHF	TGTGCCAGCAGTTACTCAAGACTGACCTATAATTCACCCCTCCACTTT
TRBD1	TRBJ2-5	TRBV4-1	few	CASSHHQQGARELETQYF	TGCGCCAGCAGCCATCATCAACAGGGGGCTCGTGAGTTGGAGACCCAGTACTTC
TRBD2	TRBJ2-3	TRBV10-3	-	CAISESGGSTDTQYF	TGTGCCATCAGTGAGTCGGGGGGGAGCACAGATACGCAGTATTTT
-	TRBJ1-1	TRBV5-1	-	CASKNRPDTMNTEAFF	TGCGCCAGCAAAAATCGACCGGACACAATGAACACTGAAGCTTTCTTT
-	TRBJ1-6	TRBV6-5	-	CASSYSNRNDSPLHF	TGTGCCAGCAGTTACTCGAACAGAAACGATTCACCCCTCCACTTT
-	TRBJ1-4	TRBV4-2	-	CASSQDLRGFPLFF	TGTGCCAGCAGCCAAGACTTGCGGGGGTTTCCACTGTTTTTT
-	TRBJ2-3	TRBV6-5	-	CASIGASTDTQYF	TGTGCCAGCATAGGGGCAAGCACAGATACGCAGTATTTT
TRBD1	TRBJ2-2	TRBV24-1	-	CATSDSGTGNTGELFF	TGTGCCACCAGTGATTCGGGGACAGGGAACACCGGGGAGCTGTTTTTT
-	TRBJ1-1	TRBV5-1	once	CASSRDSNEGTEAFF	TGCGCCAGCAGCCGGGACTCAAATGAGGGAACTGAAGCTTTCTTT
-	TRBJ1-3	TRBV6-5	-	CASREAGSSGNTIYF	TGTGCCAGCAGAGAGGCGGGAAGCTCTGGAAACACCATATATTTT
-	TRBJ1-3	TRBV12-3/TRBV12-4	-	CASTLGRRSVYF	TGTGCCAGCACCCTTGGGCGTCGATCCGTATATTTT
-	TRBJ2-7	TRBV5-1	-	CASSLDYYEQYF	TGCGCCAGCAGCTTGGATTACTACGAGCAGTACTTC
-	TRBJ2-3	TRBV24-1	once	CATSWAQADTQYF	TGTGCCACCAGTTGGGCCCAGGCAGATACGCAGTATTTT
TRBD2	TRBJ2-7	TRBV15	-	CATSRGGTSGRMSSYEQYF	TGTGCCACCAGCAGAGGGGGGACTAGCGGGAGGATGAGCTCCTACGAGCAGTACTTC
-	TRBJ2-2	TRBV3-1/TRBV3-2	-	CASSFWPGELFF	TGTGCCAGCAGCTTTTGGCCAGGGGAGCTGTTTTTT
-	TRBJ1-1	TRBV6-6	-	CASRAGTEAFF	TGTGCCAGCAGGGCGGGGACTGAAGCTTTCTTT
-	TRBJ2-7	TRBV4-1	few	CASSPLGAIPYHEQYF	TGCGCCAGCAGCCCTCTGGGCGCCATACCTTACCACGAGCAGTACTTC
-	TRBJ1-3	TRBV29-1	-	CSIGADFGNTIYF	TGCAGCATAGGGGCAGATTTTGGAAACACCATATATTTT
-	TRBJ2-7	TRBV12-3/TRBV12-4	-	CASSFGTPSEQYF	TGTGCCAGCAGTTTTGGGACACCCTCCGAGCAGTACTTC
TRBD1	TRBJ1-5	TRBV6-6	few	CASSRTGSQPQHF	TGTGCCAGCAGCAGGACAGGGTCTCAGCCCCAGCATTTT
TRBD2	TRBJ2-7	TRBV7-8	-	CASRQTSGSYEQYF	TGTGCCAGCAGACAGACTAGCGGATCCTACGAGCAGTACTTC
-	TRBJ1-2	TRBV24-1	-	CATSDEQGSDGYTF	TGTGCCACCAGTGACGAACAGGGTTCAGATGGCTACACCTTC
-	TRBJ1-2	TRBV3-1/TRBV3-2	few	CASSPTGGNGYTF	TGTGCCAGCAGCCCGACAGGTGGCAACGGCTACACCTTC
-	TRBJ2-1	TRBV7-9	-	CASSWEVEQFF	TGTGCCAGCAGCTGGGAGGTTGAGCAGTTCTTC
-	TRBJ1-5	TRBV6-2/TRBV6-3	-	CASSDSQPQHF	TGTGCCAGCAGTGATAGCCAGCCCCAGCATTTT
TRBD1	TRBJ1-2	TRBV27	-	CASSPSTTGGHGYTF	TGTGCCAGCAGTCCATCTACGACAGGGGGCCACGGCTACACCTTC
TRBD2	TRBJ2-3	TRBV7-9	-	CASSGTSGSWSTDTQYF	TGTGCCAGCAGCGGGACTAGCGGGAGTTGGAGCACAGATACGCAGTATTTT
TRBD1	TRBJ2-5	TRBV6-5	-	CASRGGQDPRETQYF	TGTGCCAGCAGGGGGGGACAGGACCCTCGAGAGACCCAGTACTTC
-	TRBJ1-6	TRBV19	few	CASSGGPLGANSPLHF	TGTGCCAGTAGTGGTGGACCTCTTGGGGCTAATTCACCCCTCCACTTT
TRBD2	TRBJ2-5	TRBV3-1/TRBV3-2	-	CASGAGLVRLQTQYF	TGTGCCAGCGGGGCGGGACTAGTTCGGCTACAGACCCAGTACTTC
-	TRBJ2-7	TRBV30	-	CAWSVAQSSHF	TGTGCCTGGAGTGTAGCACAGTCCTCCCACTTC
-	TRBJ1-5	TRBV6-5	-	CASSLSGQQNQPQHF	TGTGCCAGCAGTTTAAGTGGGCAGCAGAATCAGCCCCAGCATTTT